Below, 16 T cell receptor beta chains from the same sample are listed, as sequenced in a study of blood T cell repertoires in COVID-19. Generated by immunoSEQ multiplex PCR, the TCRdb table keeps only in-frame clones and is missing some. The sample lists 50,000 to 65,000 clones; about 88% were seen once. The sample consisted of peripheral blood. The receptors stem from a man between 70 and 80 years old with acute or convalescent COVID-19.

The J gene is TRBJ2-2, the V gene TRBV9, with a weak D call TRBD1 (5 bases). The CDR3 runs to 15 residues. Per germline, CDR1 SGDLS and CDR2 YYNGEE. The V and J ends lost 2 bases and 3 bases respectively, with 11 bases between them. The CDR3: CASSVGGRDTGELFF. The DNA of the CDR3 is TGTGCCAGCAGCGTGGGTGGCAGGGACACCGGGGAGCTGTTTTTT.

The rearrangement joins TRBV14 to TRBJ2-7; possibly TRBD1 for D (5 bases). Germline V gene lookup returns CDR1 SGHDN and CDR2 FVKESK. Trimming took 1 base from V and 6 from J, leaving 16 bases between them. The length of the CDR3 is 15 residues. For the CDR3, the DNA is TGTGCCAGCAGCCAAGGAGGCACAGGACCCGTCGAGCAGTACTTC. This encodes CASSQGGTGPVEQYF.

The CDR3 coding sequence is TGTGCCAGCAGGAGGGACAGGGGGCGTGGCTACACCTTC. Its translation: CASRRDRGRGYTF. The genes are TRBV12-3 or TRBV12-4 and TRBJ1-2, with 12 bases fitting TRBD1. There are 13 residues in the CDR3. Unmatched junction bases numbered 3, after V lost 6 bases and J lost 7 bases.

This clone has only one observation. The chain couples TRBV5-1 to TRBJ1-1, with TRBD1 matching 8 bases. Germline V gene data show CDR1 as SGHRS and CDR2 as YFSETQ. This CDR3 region has 14 residues. With 0 bases clipped from V and 5 bases from J, the junction kept 3 bases outside the gene matches. Here the CDR3 reads CASSLGGQATEAFF. Written as DNA, the CDR3 is TGCGCCAGCAGCTTGGGGGGACAGGCGACTGAAGCTTTCTTT.

The V and J genes are TRBV7-9 and TRBJ2-7, with a weak D call TRBD1 (6 bases). Germline CDR1 and CDR2: SEHNR and FQNEAQ (reference sequence). The CDR3 extends over 16 amino acids. V was shortened by 5 bases and J by 0 bases, with 17 bases between the two germline ends. CDR3 DNA: TGTGCCAGCAGCGAAGGAACCGGACAGCCCTCCTACGAGCAGTACTTC. Translation: CASSEGTGQPSYEQYF. Based on the CDR3 plus reference TRBV7-9 and TRBJ2-7, the full variable domain is DTGVSQNPRHKITKRGQNVTFRCDPISEHNRLYWYRQTLGQGPEFLTYFQNEAQLEKSRLLSDRFSAERPKGSFSTLEIQRTEQGDSAMYLCASSEGTGQPSYEQYFGPGTRLTVT.

This clone was detected only once. This chain uses TRBV27 with TRBJ1-6; D is unresolved. CDR3 length: 17 amino acids. V was pared by 0 bases and J by 9 bases, with 18 bases between. CDR1 is MNHEY and CDR2 is SMNVEV in the germline V gene (reference sequence). In nucleotides, the CDR3 is TGTGCCAGCAGTTTATCGTTTTCAGCCTCAGCGATTTCACCCCTCCACTTT. This translates into CASSLSFSASAISPLHF.

This clone has more than one count but fewer than ten. The rearrangement uses TRBV3-1 (or the pseudogene TRBV3-2) and TRBJ2-7; 7 bases are shared with TRBD1. V trimming: 5 bases; J trimming: 7 bases; junction bases outside the gene matches: 17. Germline V gene lookup returns CDR1 LGHDT and CDR2 YNNKEL (reference sequence). The CDR3 contains 16 residues. The CDR3 sequence is CASSGPWTGKDGEQYF. The CDR3 nucleotides read TGTGCCAGCAGCGGGCCTTGGACAGGTAAAGATGGTGAGCAGTACTTC.

To note about this clone: Mismatch with germline at one junction end may stem from a read error. The CDR3 reads CASSLPPGQGLLRHHF. Written as DNA, the CDR3 is TGTGCCAGCAGCTTGCCTCCGGGACAGGGGCTCCTACGACATCACTTC. The chain uses TRBV7-2 and TRBJ2-7, with 10 bases matching TRBD1. This CDR3 has 16 amino acids. Germline CDR1 reads SGHTA; CDR2 reads FQGNSA. The full variable domain, with the rest looked up from reference TRBV7-2 and TRBJ2-7, is GAGVSQSPSNKVTEKGKDVELRCDPISGHTALYWYRQSLGQGLEFLIYFQGNSAPDKSGLPSDRFSAERTGGSVSTLTIQRTQQEDSAVYLCASSLPPGQGLLRHHFGPGTRLTVT.

The CDR3 region has the DNA TGTGCCAGCCAATACGTCCAGGGGCTTGGTCAGCCCCAGCATTTT. Amino acid sequence: CASQYVQGLGQPQHF. The genes are TRBV19 and TRBJ1-5; a weak D match, TRBD1 (6 bases). Trimming shortened V by 9 bases and J by 6 bases, and 21 bases separated the two germline ends. Germline loops: CDR1 LNHDA, CDR2 SQIVND (reference sequence). CDR3 length equals 15 residues.

The chain uses TRBV18 and TRBJ2-7; a possible D gene is TRBD1 (6 bases). Per the germline V gene, CDR1 is KGHSH and CDR2 is LQKENI. Trimming took off 0 bases at V and 2 bases at J, with 14 bases between the two ends. CDR3 length: 16 residues. DNA for the CDR3: TGTGCCAGCTCACCACCGGGGGACACCAAAACCTACGAGCAGTACTTC. Translating it yields CASSPPGDTKTYEQYF.

This chain joins TRBV27 and TRBJ1-1; D is perhaps TRBD1 (5 bases). Germline CDR1 is MNHEY and CDR2 is SMNVEV (reference sequence). V lost 6 bases and J 0 bases, leaving 8 bases between the germline ends. This CDR3 is 13 amino acids long. The CDR3 sequence: CASRRQMNTEAFF. In DNA, the CDR3 is TGTGCCAGCAGGCGACAGATGAACACTGAAGCTTTCTTT.

The J gene is TRBJ1-1, the V gene TRBV29-1, with D maybe TRBD1 (6 bases). Trimming pared 0 bases from V and 1 base from J, leaving 12 bases between. The CDR3 is made up of 15 amino acids. Germline assignment: CDR1 SQVTM and CDR2 ANQGSEA. DNA for the CDR3: TGCAGCGTTGAAGATAAAGGGGGTCGGAACACTGAAGCTTTCTTT. Protein: CSVEDKGGRNTEAFF.

The chain joins TRBV5-4 to TRBJ1-2; D perhaps matches TRBD1 (6 bases). CDR3 length equals 14 residues. The V end was cut by 3 bases, the J end by 1 base, with 10 bases between. Germline CDR1 is SGHNT and CDR2 is YYREEE (reference sequence). The CDR3 is CASSSPDSNYGYTF. The CDR3 DNA reads TGTGCCAGCAGCTCCCCGGACAGTAACTATGGCTACACCTTC.

The V call is TRBV27, the J call TRBJ2-7, with D possibly matching TRBD2 (5 bases). CDR1 and CDR2 from the germline V gene are MNHEY and SMNVEV (reference sequence). This CDR3 is built from 13 residues. Trimming took 9 bases from V and 2 from J, leaving 14 bases between them. CDR3 coding DNA: TGTGCCAGGCCCACGGGAACCCCCTACGAGCAGTACTTC. Protein product: CARPTGTPYEQYF.

In this sample, this clone turned up once. This chain connects TRBV6-1 to TRBJ1-6, with a possible D match to TRBD1 (5 bases). The germline V gene has CDR1 MNHNS and CDR2 SASEGT. V lost 1 base to trimming and J lost 7 bases, with 14 bases between them. The CDR3 is made up of 16 amino acids. CDR3 amino acids: CASSEVGGVVNSPLHF. For the CDR3, the DNA is TGTGCCAGCAGTGAAGTCGGGGGGGTGGTGAATTCACCCCTCCACTTT.

The chain is built from TRBV3-1 (or the pseudogene TRBV3-2) and TRBJ2-2; the match to TRBD2 covers 14 bases. This CDR3 comprises 18 residues. Germline V CDR1 and CDR2: LGHDT, YNNKEL (reference sequence). J lost 5 bases, V lost 0 bases, and 5 bases had no gene match. The CDR3 nucleotides read TGTGCCAGCAGCCAAGATGGGGGACTAGCGGGGGTTACCGGGGAGCTGTTTTTT. The encoded protein is CASSQDGGLAGVTGELFF.